Following are 14 T cell receptor beta chains from one sample sequenced in a study of blood T cell repertoires in COVID-19. Profiling relied on immunoSEQ multiplex PCR, and the TCRdb table lists in-frame clones only, not all of them. The repertoire holds some 50,000 clones, with about 85% as singletons. Sequencing was carried out using peripheral blood. The receptors were gathered from a man aged 50-60 years with acute or convalescent COVID-19.

The chain uses TRBV5-1 and TRBJ2-5; the match to TRBD2 covers 7 bases. With V trimmed by 4 bases and J by 2 bases, 8 bases remained unmatched. The CDR3 is 15 amino acids. The germline V gene encodes CDR1 SGHRS and CDR2 YFSETQ. In DNA, the CDR3 is TGCGCCAGCAGCCAAAAACTAGCGATGCAAGAGACCCAGTACTTC. Its translation: CASSQKLAMQETQYF.

The rearrangement joins TRBV27 to TRBJ1-5; tentative D call: TRBD1 (6 bases). Trimming pared 0 bases from V and 6 bases from J, leaving 12 bases between. The CDR3 consists of 15 residues. Germline assignment: CDR1 MNHEY and CDR2 SMNVEV (reference sequence). In DNA, the CDR3 is TGTGCCAGCAGTTTATCCGGGGGGCTAGGTCAGCCCCAGCATTTT. This encodes CASSLSGGLGQPQHF.

The V call is TRBV9, the J call TRBJ2-5; D might be TRBD2 (6 bases). Trimming pared 6 bases from V and 5 bases from J, leaving 20 bases between. The CDR3 loop spans 15 amino acids. CDR1 and CDR2 (germline): SGDLS, YYNGEE. CDR3 protein: CASNRGSRGGETQYF. The CDR3 DNA follows: TGTGCCAGCAACCGCGGCAGTCGAGGAGGGGAGACCCAGTACTTC.

The chain carries TRBV9 and TRBJ1-1; 7 bases are shared with TRBD1. CDR1 is SGDLS, CDR2 YYNGEE, per germline. This CDR3 is 20 amino acids long. V dropped 3 bases and J dropped 0; count of bases not matched to a gene: 20. CDR3 sequence (DNA): TGTGCCAGCAGCGGTAGACAGGGCTCGGACTCAATCATAATGAACACTGAAGCTTTCTTT. Translating gives CASSGRQGSDSIIMNTEAFF.

The chain employs TRBV27 and TRBJ2-2; 11 nucleotides align to TRBD2. CDR1 MNHEY and CDR2 SMNVEV come from the germline V gene (reference sequence). CDR3 length: 15 amino acids. V lost 5 bases, J lost 5 bases, and 4 bases stayed unmatched. CDR3 region: CASSPSSGRTGELFF. CDR3 bases: TGTGCCAGCAGTCCCTCTAGCGGGAGGACCGGGGAGCTGTTTTTT.

The chain recombines TRBV27 with TRBJ1-3; 7 bases match TRBD1. V was clipped by 4 bases and J by 2 bases; unmatched bases: 8. CDR1 MNHEY and CDR2 SMNVEV come from the germline V gene (reference sequence). This CDR3 spans 16 amino acids. In DNA, the CDR3 is TGTGCCAGCAGTTCTCAGGGGGGTCTGGCTGGAAACACCATATATTTT. It is translated as CASSSQGGLAGNTIYF.

The chain joins TRBV29-1 to TRBJ1-1; 10 bases agree with TRBD1. This CDR3 spans 11 amino acids. Trimming cost V 6 bases and J 6 bases; bases outside gene matches: 1. Per germline, CDR1 SQVTM and CDR2 ANQGSEA. Written as DNA, the CDR3 is TGCAGCGTCGACAGGGGGCCTGAAGCTTTCTTT. Amino acid sequence: CSVDRGPEAFF. Looking up the rest from reference TRBV29-1 and TRBJ1-1 gives the full variable domain: SAVISQKPSRDICQRGTSLTIQCQVDSQVTMMFWYRQQPGQSLTLIATANQGSEATYESGFVIDKFPISRPNLTFSTLTVSNMSPEDSSIYLCSVDRGPEAFFGQGTRLTVV.

This chain connects TRBV10-2 to TRBJ2-1, with 7 bases aligning to TRBD1. V trimming: 7 bases; J trimming: 7 bases; junction bases outside the gene matches: 4. Per the germline V gene, CDR1 is WSHSY and CDR2 is SAAADI. The CDR3 has 12 residues. CDR3 coding DNA: TGCGCCAGCACCGTGACAGGGAATGAGCAGTTCTTC. Its translation: CASTVTGNEQFF.

This chain's CDR3 is CASSLRSQPQHF. The CDR3 DNA reads TGTGCCAGCAGCTTACGGAGCCAGCCCCAGCATTTT. This chain joins TRBV13 and TRBJ1-5; D is undetermined. Germline CDR1 and CDR2: PRHDT and FYEKMQ (reference sequence). This CDR3 region has 12 residues. With 2 bases removed from V and 7 bases from J, the gap between germline ends came to 6 bases.

The genes are TRBV25-1 and TRBJ2-3; 7 bases are a match to TRBD2. The CDR3 has 16 residues. Looked up from germline, CDR1 is MGHDK and CDR2 is SYGVNS. The ends lost 2 bases at V and 2 bases at J; junction bases unmatched: 7. The CDR3 spells CASSEGLADATDTQYF. DNA for the CDR3: TGTGCCAGCAGTGAAGGCCTAGCGGATGCCACAGATACGCAGTATTTT.

V is TRBV5-1 and J is TRBJ1-2; D remains ambiguous. Germline CDR1 reads SGHRS; CDR2 reads YFSETQ. The CDR3 is 13 residues long. V was clipped by 2 bases and J by 2 bases, with 7 bases between them. CDR3 DNA: TGCGCCAGCAGCTTAGCGGGAAACTATGGCTACACCTTC. Translated: CASSLAGNYGYTF.

This clone has a single count. The chain employs TRBV5-1 and TRBJ2-1; 11 bases match TRBD2. This CDR3 is built from 16 residues. The germline gives CDR1 SGHRS, CDR2 YFSETQ. J gave up 6 bases and V 0 bases, and 5 bases lay outside the gene matches. In DNA form, the CDR3 reads TGCGCCAGCAGCTTGGCCTCTAGCGGGAGGTTCAATGAGCAGTTCTTC. It codes for CASSLASSGRFNEQFF.

The chain uses TRBV7-3 and TRBJ1-3, with unresolved D. Germline lookup yields CDR1 SGHTA and CDR2 FQGTGA. Trimming took off 5 bases at V and 0 bases at J, with 5 bases between the two ends. The CDR3 spans 13 residues. The CDR3 sequence: CASSENSGNTIYF. As DNA, the CDR3 is TGTGCCAGCAGCGAGAACTCTGGAAACACCATATATTTT.

The gene calls are TRBV11-2 and TRBJ2-6; D is ambiguous. V lost 2 bases to trimming and J lost 0 bases, with 11 bases between them. Germline V gene sequence: CDR1 SGHAT, CDR2 FQNNGV. The CDR3 is 17 amino acids. The CDR3: CASSLKSPSSGANVLTF. The CDR3 bases are TGTGCCAGCAGCTTAAAGAGCCCGAGCTCTGGGGCCAACGTCCTGACTTTC.